This passage covers 22 T cell receptor beta chains from one sample sequenced in a study of OX40 agonist ivuxolimab in advanced cancers. The table came from immunoSEQ multiplex PCR; TCRdb's copy has only in-frame clones and leaves some out. The sample has approximately 60,000 clones, just under 85% seen once. The material was CD4+ or CD8+ T cells sorted from blood, obtained in a trial of the OX40 agonist ivuxolimab. These receptors were collected from an adult with an advanced solid tumor such as melanoma, head and neck, liver or kidney cancer.

This chain joins TRBV29-1 and TRBJ2-2; D might be TRBD1 (5 bases). The CDR3 runs 11 residues. V gave up 7 bases and J gave up 8 bases, with 11 bases separating them. Germline-derived CDR1 and CDR2 are SQVTM and ANQGSEA. CDR3 protein: CSGHQGGELFF. CDR3 sequence (DNA): TGCAGCGGTCATCAGGGAGGGGAGCTGTTTTTT.

This sequence joins TRBV5-1 and TRBJ2-1, with 9 bases that match TRBD2. Losses at the gene ends were 0 bases for V and 4 bases for J; bases not matched to a gene: 5. This CDR3 has 16 amino acids. In germline, CDR1 is SGHRS, CDR2 YFSETQ. The CDR3 DNA sequence: TGCGCCAGCAGCTTGGCCCTAGCGGGGCGATACAATGAGCAGTTCTTC. Protein product: CASSLALAGRYNEQFF.

V gene TRBV19 combines with J gene TRBJ2-5; D ambiguous. This CDR3 has 14 residues. V lost 4 bases and J lost 1, with 10 bases in between. Germline V gene data show CDR1 as LNHDA and CDR2 as SQIVND (reference sequence). In nucleotides, the CDR3 is TGTGCCAGTAGTAAGGGTGTTAGCCAAGAGACCCAGTACTTC. As protein: CASSKGVSQETQYF.

The genes are TRBV27 and TRBJ2-7, with TRBD2 matching 10 bases. Germline CDR1 and CDR2: MNHEY and SMNVEV (reference sequence). Trimming at V came to 4 bases and at J to 0 bases, leaving 15 bases not matched to a gene. CDR3 size: 19 residues. The CDR3 is CASSSLLGLAGAISYEQYF. The CDR3 DNA sequence: TGTGCCAGCAGTTCTCTTTTAGGGCTAGCGGGGGCCATCTCCTACGAGCAGTACTTC.

This clone was counted only a few times. This chain connects TRBV20-1 to TRBJ1-1; D perhaps matches TRBD1 (5 bases). V gave up 5 bases and J gave up 12 bases, with 16 bases separating them. This CDR3 region has 11 residues. Germline V gene sequence: CDR1 DFQATT, CDR2 SNEGSKA (reference sequence). The CDR3 spells CSAQTYGGTFF. Written as DNA, the CDR3 is TGCAGTGCTCAGACGTACGGGGGAACTTTCTTT.

The rearrangement joins TRBV6-5 to TRBJ1-5; tentatively, D is TRBD1 (5 bases). The CDR3 totals 14 residues. Germline CDR1 and CDR2: MNHEY and SVGAGI. Trimming removed 2 bases from V and 9 bases from J, with 14 bases in between. The CDR3 DNA follows: TGTGCCAGCAGTTACGTGGAGGGGAGAGGGCCCCAGCATTTT. It encodes CASSYVEGRGPQHF.

This rearrangement joins TRBV18 to TRBJ2-5, with no clear D. V lost 8 bases and J 0 bases, leaving 10 bases between the germline ends. Germline V gives CDR1 KGHSH, CDR2 LQKENI. The CDR3 covers 13 residues. The CDR3 is CASALLYQETQYF. In DNA form, the CDR3 reads TGTGCCAGCGCTCTTTTGTACCAAGAGACCCAGTACTTC.

The chain has TRBV4-2 and TRBJ1-3; D not resolved. Germline V gene sequence: CDR1 LGHNA, CDR2 YNFKEQ. Trimming removed 2 bases at V and 8 bases at J, with 13 bases between. The CDR3 consists of 14 residues. CDR3 loop: CASSQTLGGDTIYF. The CDR3 bases are TGTGCCAGCAGCCAAACGCTAGGCGGGGACACCATATATTTT.

The CDR3 loop reads CASSFLRGRGRISGNTIYF. The CDR3, as DNA: TGTGCCAGCAGCTTCCTCCGGGGCCGAGGACGAATCTCTGGAAACACCATATATTTT. This chain uses TRBV7-2 with TRBJ1-3; the D gene is possibly TRBD1 (5 bases). This CDR3 has 19 amino acids. Per the germline V gene, CDR1 is SGHTA and CDR2 is FQGNSA. The ends were cut back, 3 bases at V and 0 bases at J, with 21 bases in the middle.

The rearrangement links TRBV5-6 to TRBJ2-5; 9 bases map to TRBD1. TRBJ2-7 explains the end of the DNA better; the J call may be wrong. Germline CDR1 and CDR2: SGHDT and YYEEEE. The CDR3 covers 14 residues. CDR3 DNA sequence: TGTGCCAGCAGCATTGGGACAGGGCTCTACGAGCAGTACTTC. This encodes CASSIGTGLYEQYF.

The chain is built from TRBV2 and TRBJ1-1; D is ambiguous. This CDR3 comprises 13 residues. Between the trimmed V and J ends, which lost 1 base and 1 base, there was a span of 4 bases. Germline V lookup: CDR1 SNHLY, CDR2 FYNNEI. The CDR3 sequence is CASSEGGNTEAFF. CDR3 DNA sequence: TGTGCCAGCAGTGAAGGTGGGAACACTGAAGCTTTCTTT.

J is TRBJ2-4 and V is TRBV7-3, with D perhaps matching TRBD2 (5 bases). CDR1 is SGHTA, CDR2 FQGTGA, per germline. The CDR3 has 12 amino acids. V lost 4 bases and J 9 bases, leaving 10 bases between the germline ends. The CDR3, as DNA: TGTGCCAGCAGCTCTACTAGTGGCATTCAGTACTTC. This codes for CASSSTSGIQYF.

This clone was detected only once. The J gene is TRBJ1-5, the V gene TRBV7-2; no clear D gene. Between the trimmed V and J ends, which lost 3 bases and 4 bases, there was a span of 10 bases. The V gene's germline CDR1 is SGHTA and CDR2 FQGNSA. The CDR3 length is 14 residues. CDR3: CASSFLSKNQPQHF. CDR3 DNA sequence: TGTGCCAGCAGCTTTTTGTCCAAAAATCAGCCCCAGCATTTT.

The chain carries TRBV5-8 and TRBJ2-3; perhaps TRBD2 as D (6 bases). The CDR3 has 15 residues. Germline V CDR1 and CDR2: SGHTS, YDEGEE. The ends were cut back, 4 bases at V and 7 bases at J, with 19 bases in the middle. In DNA, the CDR3 is TGTGCCAGCAGCCGCGGGGACTCCCAGGTGAATACGCAGTATTTT. Translated, it gives CASSRGDSQVNTQYF. The full variable domain, completed using reference TRBV5-8 and TRBJ2-3, is EAGVTQSPTHLIKTRGQQATLRCSPISGHTSVYWYQQALGLGLQFLLWYDEGEERNRGNFPPRFSGRQFPNYSSELNVNALELEDSALYLCASSRGDSQVNTQYFGPGTRLTVL.

J is TRBJ1-6 and V is TRBV6-5, with D unresolved. The length of the CDR3 is 16 residues. V lost 0 bases and J lost 5, with 11 bases in between. Germline V gene lookup returns CDR1 MNHEY and CDR2 SVGAGI. As DNA, the CDR3 is TGTGCCAGCAGTTACTCGAGCTCAGGTCATAATTCACCCCTCCACTTT. Translation: CASSYSSSGHNSPLHF.

The rearrangement joins TRBV7-1 to TRBJ1-5; D not resolved. TRBV7-1 is an open reading frame whose function is uncertain. Trimming removed 4 bases from V and 7 bases from J, with 11 bases in between. The CDR3 length is 13 residues. The CDR3 is CASSLYAEQPQHF. DNA of the CDR3: TGTGCCAGCAGCTTATATGCGGAGCAGCCCCAGCATTTT.

J is TRBJ2-7 and V is TRBV4-1; 7 bases agree with TRBD1. The CDR3 runs to 14 residues. Germline V lookup: CDR1 MGHRA, CDR2 YSYEKL. Unmatched junction bases numbered 9, after V lost 5 bases and J lost 5 bases. This chain's CDR3 is CASSSKTGFNEQYF. Here the CDR3 DNA reads TGCGCCAGCAGCTCCAAGACAGGGTTTAACGAGCAGTACTTC.

The CDR3 here is CASSLSRRNEQFF. CDR3 DNA: TGTGCCAGCAGCTTAAGTCGGCGGAATGAGCAGTTCTTC. V is TRBV7-2 and J is TRBJ2-1; no definite D call. Germline lookup yields CDR1 SGHTA and CDR2 FQGNSA. V was shortened by 2 bases and J by 7 bases, with 9 bases between the two germline ends. CDR3 length equals 13 residues.

This clone showed up just once. The rearrangement links TRBV27 to TRBJ1-3; a possible D gene is TRBD1 (5 bases). The length of the CDR3 is 11 residues. In germline, CDR1 is MNHEY, CDR2 SMNVEV (reference sequence). The V end lost 11 bases, the J end lost 4 bases, and 9 bases lay between the germline ends. DNA of the CDR3: TGTGCCGCGCGGGGGGGAAACACCATATATTTT. Translated: CAARGGNTIYF.

The chain recombines TRBV6-9 with TRBJ2-7; D is unclear. Germline CDR1 is MNHGY and CDR2 is SVAAGI. This CDR3 comprises 15 residues. Trimming pared 3 bases from V and 0 bases from J, leaving 12 bases between. The CDR3 nucleotides read TGTGCCAGCAGTTACCCGACCTCGAGCTCCTACGAGCAGTACTTC. This codes for CASSYPTSSSYEQYF.

The chain carries TRBV5-1 and TRBJ2-7, with D uncertain. Germline V gene sequence: CDR1 SGHRS, CDR2 YFSETQ. V lost 3 bases, J lost 0 bases, and 10 bases lay in between. The CDR3 length is 14 residues. DNA of the CDR3: TGCGCCAGCAGCTGGCCCGGCCTCTCCTACGAGCAGTACTTC. This sequence encodes CASSWPGLSYEQYF. The variable domain in full, completed from reference TRBV5-1 and TRBJ2-7, reads KAGVTQTPRYLIKTRGQQVTLSCSPISGHRSVSWYQQTPGQGLQFLFEYFSETQRNKGNFPGRFSGRQFSNSRSEMNVSTLELGDSALYLCASSWPGLSYEQYFGPGTRLTVT.

The chain is built from TRBV6-1 and TRBJ1-2, with TRBD1 as a possible D gene (5 bases). V was cut by 0 bases and J by 4 bases, with 9 bases left in between. Germline values: CDR1 MNHNS, CDR2 SASEGT. The CDR3 is made up of 14 amino acids. The CDR3 sequence: CASSEADGAYGYTF. The CDR3 coding sequence is TGTGCCAGCAGTGAAGCCGATGGGGCCTATGGCTACACCTTC.